Listed below are T cell receptor beta chains from one sample, sequenced in a study of control samples from healthy donors and cancer patients. TCRdb's table, derived via immunoSEQ multiplex PCR, lists solely in-frame clones and lacks some. The profile covers around 150,000 clones, with 88% appearing a single time and approximately 1.8% taken by the ten largest. The sample consisted of blood. The source is a man aged 18 to 30 in good health. Each CDR3 is given with its conserved first and last residue. D genes are given only for firm matches.

v_gene: TRBV7-9; d_gene: .; CDR3aa: CASSDRQYGYTF
v_gene: TRBV19; d_gene: .; CDR3aa: CASSIGGDQPQHF
v_gene: TRBV24-1; d_gene: TRBD2; CDR3aa: CATSARLAGGPAAYNEQFF
v_gene: TRBV5-8; d_gene: .; CDR3aa: CASSSREGDSPLHF
v_gene: TRBV7-8; d_gene: TRBD2; CDR3aa: CASSLVAGVGTDTQYF
v_gene: TRBV29-1; d_gene: .; CDR3aa: CSVEKGGDYEQYF
v_gene: TRBV5-5; d_gene: .; CDR3aa: CASSGGRLLNYGYTF
v_gene: TRBV24-1; d_gene: .; CDR3aa: CATSDTGNQETQYF
v_gene: TRBV30; d_gene: .; CDR3aa: CAWTHTGRWNSPLHF
v_gene: TRBV3-1/TRBV3-2; d_gene: TRBD1; CDR3aa: CASSQMGQGGDKLFF
v_gene: TRBV5-5; d_gene: .; CDR3aa: CASSLEGNYGYTF
v_gene: TRBV7-2; d_gene: .; CDR3aa: CASSAGTGAGETQYF
v_gene: TRBV6-5; d_gene: TRBD1; CDR3aa: CASSRDRYTGELFF
v_gene: TRBV19; d_gene: .; CDR3aa: CASSIVTMFNTEAFF
v_gene: TRBV12-3/TRBV12-4; d_gene: .; CDR3aa: CASKGSYNSPLHF
v_gene: TRBV3-1/TRBV3-2; d_gene: .; CDR3aa: CATQGVSEQYF
v_gene: TRBV24-1; d_gene: .; CDR3aa: CATSDLVLTQQSNQPQHF
v_gene: TRBV30; d_gene: .; CDR3aa: CAWSGRTGPGDTQYF
v_gene: TRBV28; d_gene: .; CDR3aa: CASSSGLKDDEQYF
v_gene: TRBV6-1; d_gene: .; CDR3aa: CASSVTTGLLSGANVLTF
v_gene: TRBV6-5; d_gene: .; CDR3aa: CASRAVGPPYEQYF
v_gene: TRBV6-4; d_gene: TRBD2; CDR3aa: CASSLAGGTDTQYF
v_gene: TRBV10-3; d_gene: TRBD2; CDR3aa: CAISGLAGEGDEQFF
v_gene: TRBV5-5; d_gene: TRBD1; CDR3aa: CASSMGQGGQPQHF
v_gene: TRBV21-1; d_gene: .; CDR3aa: CASSKGGIYGYTF
v_gene: TRBV5-8; d_gene: .; CDR3aa: CASSLAPGLTYEQYF
v_gene: TRBV4-3; d_gene: TRBD1; CDR3aa: CASSQDRVETQYF
v_gene: TRBV7-2; d_gene: TRBD2; CDR3aa: CASSLALERGVQETQYF
v_gene: TRBV4-2; d_gene: TRBD2; CDR3aa: CASSLERGTRAPYEQYF
v_gene: TRBV18; d_gene: TRBD1; CDR3aa: CASSLFAGTGDEKLFF
v_gene: TRBV5-5; d_gene: TRBD1; CDR3aa: CASSWGGQGSQYF
v_gene: TRBV4-3; d_gene: TRBD1; CDR3aa: CASSLSSGTGHTEAFF
v_gene: TRBV9; d_gene: .; CDR3aa: CASSATGPTGELFF
v_gene: TRBV6-5; d_gene: TRBD2; CDR3aa: CASRERGGTYEQYF
v_gene: TRBV15; d_gene: .; CDR3aa: CATSRLGGLGGNSPLHF
v_gene: TRBV5-4; d_gene: .; CDR3aa: CASSGGGGVATDTQYF
v_gene: TRBV3-1/TRBV3-2; d_gene: TRBD2; CDR3aa: CASTKYTTSMAADTQYF
v_gene: TRBV4-3; d_gene: .; CDR3aa: CASSQVQRSREKLFF
v_gene: TRBV2; d_gene: .; CDR3aa: CATIDRDPNYGYTF
v_gene: TRBV30; d_gene: TRBD2; CDR3aa: CAWRDWASGALRRTQYF
v_gene: TRBV18; d_gene: TRBD1; CDR3aa: CASSTLQGYGELFF
v_gene: TRBV4-3; d_gene: .; CDR3aa: CASSRAEVWRDYNSPLHF
v_gene: TRBV28; d_gene: TRBD2; CDR3aa: CASSLYGEGETQYF
v_gene: TRBV2; d_gene: .; CDR3aa: CASSERGAANTGELFF
v_gene: TRBV27; d_gene: .; CDR3aa: CASSLSYGVSDTQYF
v_gene: TRBV11-2; d_gene: .; CDR3aa: CASSLDQGETQYF
v_gene: TRBV6-1; d_gene: .; CDR3aa: CASSEFPTGIGRNEQFF
v_gene: TRBV27; d_gene: .; CDR3aa: CASSFLDSSYNSPLHF